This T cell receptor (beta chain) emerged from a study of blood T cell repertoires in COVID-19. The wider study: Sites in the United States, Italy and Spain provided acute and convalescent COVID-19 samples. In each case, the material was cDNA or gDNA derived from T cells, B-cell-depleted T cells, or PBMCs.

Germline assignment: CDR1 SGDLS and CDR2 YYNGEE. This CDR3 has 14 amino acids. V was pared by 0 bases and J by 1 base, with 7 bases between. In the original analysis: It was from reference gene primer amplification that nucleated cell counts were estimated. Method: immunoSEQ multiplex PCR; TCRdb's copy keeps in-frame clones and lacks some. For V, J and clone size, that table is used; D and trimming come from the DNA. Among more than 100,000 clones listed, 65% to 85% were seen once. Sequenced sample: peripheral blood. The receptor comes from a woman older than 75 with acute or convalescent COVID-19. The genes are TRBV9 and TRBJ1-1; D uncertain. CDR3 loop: CASSVATGNTEAFF. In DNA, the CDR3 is TGTGCCAGCAGCGTAGCCACGGGGAACACTGAAGCTTTCTTT.